This T cell receptor (beta chain) was observed in a study of T cell responses to AZD1222 COVID-19 vaccine. Points on this clone: Its antigen is currently unknown. This same CDR3 is encoded by further DNA sequences in the sample.

The study, taken as a whole, reports: Reportedly, nearly half of unique spike TCRs recognized epitopes outside B.1.351/B.1.1.7 mutations. Baseline seropositivity occurred in only 5 to 7 AZD1222 recipients.

The assay was immunoSEQ multiplex PCR, and TCRdb's table has in-frame clones only and misses some. This repertoire shows 150,000 to 200,000 clones, 94% found once; its top ten account for 1.6%. This CDR3 spans 13 amino acids. Germline-derived CDR1 and CDR2 are SGHTA and FQGNSA. Trimming removed 5 bases from V and 4 bases from J; junction bases left unmatched: 2. The specimen comprised peripheral blood, sampled 28 days after the second AZD1222 dose. The receptor was isolated from an adult who received the AZD1222 COVID-19 vaccine. The chain has TRBV7-2 and TRBJ1-2; 9 bases are shared with TRBD1. CDR3 residues: CASSRDRAYGYTF. For the CDR3, the DNA is TGTGCCAGCAGCAGGGACAGGGCCTATGGCTACACCTTC.